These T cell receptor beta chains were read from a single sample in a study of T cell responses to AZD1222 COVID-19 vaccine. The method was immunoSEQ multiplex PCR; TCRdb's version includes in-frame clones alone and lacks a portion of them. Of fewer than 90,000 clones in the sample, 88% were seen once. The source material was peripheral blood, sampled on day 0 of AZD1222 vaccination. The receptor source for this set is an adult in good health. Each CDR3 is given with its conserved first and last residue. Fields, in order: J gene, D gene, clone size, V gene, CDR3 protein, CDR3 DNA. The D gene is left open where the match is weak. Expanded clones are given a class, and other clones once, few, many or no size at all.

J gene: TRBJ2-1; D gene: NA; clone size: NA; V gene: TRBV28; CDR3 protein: CASSPPAYNEQFF; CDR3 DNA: TGTGCCAGCAGTCCCCCAGCGTACAATGAGCAGTTCTTC
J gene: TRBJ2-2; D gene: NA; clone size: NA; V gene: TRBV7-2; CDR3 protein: CASSLRSQNTGELFF; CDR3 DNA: TGTGCCAGCAGCTTAAGGTCCCAGAACACCGGGGAGCTGTTTTTT
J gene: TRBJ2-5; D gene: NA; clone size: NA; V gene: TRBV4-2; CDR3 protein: CASSQVGGGQETQYF; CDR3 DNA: TGTGCCAGCAGCCAAGTTGGGGGCGGCCAAGAGACCCAGTACTTC
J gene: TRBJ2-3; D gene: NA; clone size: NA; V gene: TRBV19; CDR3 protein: CASSIDRTRQYF; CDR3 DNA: TGTGCCAGTAGTATAGACCGGACGCGGCAGTATTTT
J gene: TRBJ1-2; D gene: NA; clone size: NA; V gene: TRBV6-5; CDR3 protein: CAGRALDATNYGYTF; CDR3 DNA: TGTGCCGGGCGTGCTCTGGATGCAACTAACTATGGCTACACCTTC
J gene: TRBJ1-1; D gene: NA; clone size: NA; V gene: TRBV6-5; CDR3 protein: CASRRPGDGNTEAFF; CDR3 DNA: TGTGCCAGCAGGAGGCCAGGGGATGGGAACACTGAAGCTTTCTTT
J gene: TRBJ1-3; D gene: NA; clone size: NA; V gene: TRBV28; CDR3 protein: CASTSWGNTIYF; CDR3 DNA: TGTGCCAGCACCTCGTGGGGAAACACCATATATTTT
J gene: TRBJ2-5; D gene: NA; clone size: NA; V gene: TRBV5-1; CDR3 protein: CASSLGQLQETQYF; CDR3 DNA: TGCGCCAGCAGCTTGGGACAGCTCCAAGAGACCCAGTACTTC
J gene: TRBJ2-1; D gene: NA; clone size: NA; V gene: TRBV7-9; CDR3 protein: CASSLTGDNEQFF; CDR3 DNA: TGTGCCAGCAGCTTAACGGGGGACAATGAGCAGTTCTTC
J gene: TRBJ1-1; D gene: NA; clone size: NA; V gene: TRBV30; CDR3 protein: CAWSVWGYTEAFF; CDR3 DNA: TGTGCCTGGAGTGTATGGGGCTACACTGAAGCTTTCTTT
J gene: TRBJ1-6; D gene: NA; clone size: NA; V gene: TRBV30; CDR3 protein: CAWSQLSRGSPLHF; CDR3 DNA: TGTGCCTGGAGCCAATTGAGCCGGGGTTCACCCCTCCACTTT
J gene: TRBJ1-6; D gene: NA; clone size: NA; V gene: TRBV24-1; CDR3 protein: CATSEEDSSPLHF; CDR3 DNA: TGTGCCACCAGTGAAGAGGACAGTTCACCCCTCCACTTT
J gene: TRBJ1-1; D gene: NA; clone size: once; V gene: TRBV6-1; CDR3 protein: CAAKADVNMNTEAFF; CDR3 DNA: TGTGCCGCCAAGGCAGATGTAAACATGAACACTGAAGCTTTCTTT
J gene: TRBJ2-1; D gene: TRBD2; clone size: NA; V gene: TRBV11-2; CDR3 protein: CASSRSGSSYNEQFF; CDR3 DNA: TGTGCCAGCAGCCGCAGCGGGAGCTCCTACAATGAGCAGTTCTTC
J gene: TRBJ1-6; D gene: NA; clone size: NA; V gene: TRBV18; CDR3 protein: CASSPPNRLAHNSPLHF; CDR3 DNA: TGTGCCAGCTCACCACCGAACAGGCTCGCACATAATTCACCCCTCCACTTT
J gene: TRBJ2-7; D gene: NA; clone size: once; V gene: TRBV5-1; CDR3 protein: CASSLEGGLYEQYF; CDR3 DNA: TGCGCCAGCAGCTTGGAAGGGGGACTCTACGAGCAGTACTTC
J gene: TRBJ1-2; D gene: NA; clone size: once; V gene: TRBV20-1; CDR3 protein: CSASSPGRNYGYTF; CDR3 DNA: TGCAGTGCTAGTTCTCCGGGCAGAAACTATGGCTACACCTTC
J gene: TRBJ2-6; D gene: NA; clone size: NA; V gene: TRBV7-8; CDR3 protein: CASSPRGGWGGANVLTF; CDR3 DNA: TGTGCCAGCAGCCCTCGTGGGGGCTGGGGTGGGGCCAACGTCCTGACTTTC
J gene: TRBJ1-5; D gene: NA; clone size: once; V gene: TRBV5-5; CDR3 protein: CASSLYPQFDQPQHF; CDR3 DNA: TGTGCCAGCAGCTTGTACCCCCAGTTCGATCAGCCCCAGCATTTT
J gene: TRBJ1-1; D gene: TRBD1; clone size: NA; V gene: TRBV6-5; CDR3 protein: CASSSTGRTEAFF; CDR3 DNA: TGTGCCAGCAGTTCGACAGGGCGGACTGAAGCTTTCTTT
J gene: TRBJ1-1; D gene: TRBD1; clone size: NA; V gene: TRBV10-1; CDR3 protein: CASSGGKGQGLVNTEAFF; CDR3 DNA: TGCGCCAGCAGCGGTGGGAAGGGACAGGGATTGGTGAACACTGAAGCTTTCTTT
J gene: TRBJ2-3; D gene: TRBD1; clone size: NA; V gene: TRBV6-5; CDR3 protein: CASTKTGFTDTQYF; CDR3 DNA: TGTGCCAGCACTAAGACAGGGTTCACAGATACGCAGTATTTT
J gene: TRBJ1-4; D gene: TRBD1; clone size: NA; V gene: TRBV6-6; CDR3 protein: CASSYLGTANEKLFF; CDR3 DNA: TGTGCCAGCAGTTACCTAGGGACAGCGAATGAAAAACTGTTTTTT
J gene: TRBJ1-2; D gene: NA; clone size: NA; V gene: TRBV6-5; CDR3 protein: CASRQGLGSYGYTF; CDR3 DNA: TGTGCCAGCCGGCAGGGTCTTGGCAGCTATGGCTACACCTTC
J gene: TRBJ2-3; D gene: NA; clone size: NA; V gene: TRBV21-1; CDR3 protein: CASSSDSNSSDTQYF; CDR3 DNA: TGTGCCAGCAGCAGCGATTCCAACAGTTCAGATACGCAGTATTTT